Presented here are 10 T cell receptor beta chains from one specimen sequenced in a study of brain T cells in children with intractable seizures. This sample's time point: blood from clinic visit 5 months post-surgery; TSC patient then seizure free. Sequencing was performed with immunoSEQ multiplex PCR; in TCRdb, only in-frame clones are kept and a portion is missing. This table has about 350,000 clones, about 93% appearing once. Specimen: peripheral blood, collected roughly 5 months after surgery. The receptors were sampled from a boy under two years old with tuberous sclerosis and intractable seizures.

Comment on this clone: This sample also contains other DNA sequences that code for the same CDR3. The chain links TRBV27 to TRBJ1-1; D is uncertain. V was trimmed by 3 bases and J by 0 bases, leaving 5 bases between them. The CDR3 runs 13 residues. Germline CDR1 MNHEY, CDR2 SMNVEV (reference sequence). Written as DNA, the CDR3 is TGTGCCAGCAGTTTTGGACTGAACACTGAAGCTTTCTTT. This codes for CASSFGLNTEAFF.

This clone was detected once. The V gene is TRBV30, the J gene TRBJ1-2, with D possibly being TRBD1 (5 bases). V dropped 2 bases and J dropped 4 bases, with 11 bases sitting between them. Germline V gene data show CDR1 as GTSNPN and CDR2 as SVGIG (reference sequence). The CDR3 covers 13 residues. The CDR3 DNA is TGTGCCTGGAGTCCAGGGAAAGCCTATGGCTACACCTTC. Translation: CAWSPGKAYGYTF.

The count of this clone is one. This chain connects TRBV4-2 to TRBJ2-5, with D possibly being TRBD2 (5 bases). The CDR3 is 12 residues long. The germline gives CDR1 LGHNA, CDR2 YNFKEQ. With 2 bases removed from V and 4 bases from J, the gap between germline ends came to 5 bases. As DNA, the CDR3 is TGTGCCAGCAGCCAACGGGGAGAGACCCAGTACTTC. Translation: CASSQRGETQYF.

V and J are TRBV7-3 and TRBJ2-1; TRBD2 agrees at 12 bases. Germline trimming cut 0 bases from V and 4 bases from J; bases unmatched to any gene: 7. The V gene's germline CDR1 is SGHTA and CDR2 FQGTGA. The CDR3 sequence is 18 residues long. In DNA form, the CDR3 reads TGTGCCAGCAGCTTAACGGGTTCTGGACTAGCGGGATACAATGAGCAGTTCTTC. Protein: CASSLTGSGLAGYNEQFF.

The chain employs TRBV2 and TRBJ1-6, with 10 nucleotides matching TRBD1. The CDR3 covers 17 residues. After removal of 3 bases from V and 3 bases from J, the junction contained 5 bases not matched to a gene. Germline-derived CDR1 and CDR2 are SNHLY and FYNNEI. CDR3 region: CASSDSRTGGYNSPLHF. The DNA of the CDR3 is TGTGCCAGCAGTGACTCTCGGACAGGGGGCTATAATTCACCCCTCCACTTT.

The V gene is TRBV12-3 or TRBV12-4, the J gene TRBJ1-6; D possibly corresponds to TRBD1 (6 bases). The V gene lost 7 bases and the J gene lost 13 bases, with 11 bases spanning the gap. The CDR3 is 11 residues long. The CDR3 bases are TGTGCCAGCACGAAGGGGGGTCCCCTCCACTTT. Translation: CASTKGGPLHF.

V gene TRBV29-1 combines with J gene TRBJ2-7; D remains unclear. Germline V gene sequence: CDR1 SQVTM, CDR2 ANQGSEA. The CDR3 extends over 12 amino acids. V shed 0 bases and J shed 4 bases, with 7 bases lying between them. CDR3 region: CSVEDLGYEQYF. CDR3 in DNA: TGCAGCGTTGAAGACCTAGGTTACGAGCAGTACTTC.

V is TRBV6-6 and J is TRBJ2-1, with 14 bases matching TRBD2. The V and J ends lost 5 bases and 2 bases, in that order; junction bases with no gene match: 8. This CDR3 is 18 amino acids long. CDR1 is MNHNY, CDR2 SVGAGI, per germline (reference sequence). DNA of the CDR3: TGTGCCAGCAGTCATCCGACTAGCGGGAGGGCCACCTACAATGAGCAGTTCTTC. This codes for CASSHPTSGRATYNEQFF.

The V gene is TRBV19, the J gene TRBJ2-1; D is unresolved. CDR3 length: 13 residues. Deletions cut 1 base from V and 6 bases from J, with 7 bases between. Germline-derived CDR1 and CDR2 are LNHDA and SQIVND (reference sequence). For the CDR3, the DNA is TGTGCCAGTAGTATAGGAGCGAGCAATGAGCAGTTCTTC. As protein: CASSIGASNEQFF.

The CDR3 sequence is CASSPQGEAKNIQYF. CDR3 sequence (DNA): TGTGCCAGCAGCCCCCAGGGGGAGGCCAAAAACATTCAGTACTTC. The chain employs TRBV5-4 and TRBJ2-4; 7 bases are shared with TRBD1. This CDR3 is built from 15 residues. The trim removed 4 bases at V and 1 base at J, leaving 5 bases unmatched. Germline CDR1 is SGHNT and CDR2 is YYREEE (reference sequence).